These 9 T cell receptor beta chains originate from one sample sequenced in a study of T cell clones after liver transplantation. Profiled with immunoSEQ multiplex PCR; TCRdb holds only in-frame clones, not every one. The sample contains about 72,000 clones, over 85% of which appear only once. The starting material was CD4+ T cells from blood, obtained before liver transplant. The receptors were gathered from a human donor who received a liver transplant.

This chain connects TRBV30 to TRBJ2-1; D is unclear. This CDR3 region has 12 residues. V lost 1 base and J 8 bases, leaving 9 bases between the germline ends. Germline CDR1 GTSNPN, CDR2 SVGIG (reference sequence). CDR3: CAWSGSGHEQFF. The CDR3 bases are TGTGCCTGGAGTGGGTCTGGCCATGAGCAGTTCTTC.

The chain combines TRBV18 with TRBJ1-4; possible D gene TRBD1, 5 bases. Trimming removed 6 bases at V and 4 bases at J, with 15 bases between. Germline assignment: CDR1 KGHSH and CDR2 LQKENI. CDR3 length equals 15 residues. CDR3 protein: CASSQPGRVNEKLFF. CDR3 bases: TGTGCCAGCTCGCAACCGGGACGGGTTAATGAAAAACTGTTTTTT.

CDR3 sequence: CASGSSGTSGRETQYF. The CDR3 region has the DNA TGTGCCAGCGGATCCTCTGGGACTAGCGGGAGAGAGACCCAGTACTTC. This chain uses TRBV25-1 with TRBJ2-5; 14 bases match TRBD2. Germline V gene sequence: CDR1 MGHDK, CDR2 SYGVNS. This CDR3 comprises 16 residues. The V gene end was trimmed by 8 bases and the J gene end by 4 bases; junction bases not matched to a gene: 9.

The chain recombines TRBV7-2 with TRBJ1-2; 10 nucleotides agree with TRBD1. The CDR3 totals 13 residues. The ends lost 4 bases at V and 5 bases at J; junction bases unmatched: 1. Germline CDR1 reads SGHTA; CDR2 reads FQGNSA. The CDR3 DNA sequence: TGTGCCAGCAGCTGGGACAGGGGTTATGGCTACACCTTC. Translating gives CASSWDRGYGYTF. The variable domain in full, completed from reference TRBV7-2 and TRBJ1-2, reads GAGVSQSPSNKVTEKGKDVELRCDPISGHTALYWYRQSLGQGLEFLIYFQGNSAPDKSGLPSDRFSAERTGGSVSTLTIQRTQQEDSAVYLCASSWDRGYGYTFGSGTRLTVV.

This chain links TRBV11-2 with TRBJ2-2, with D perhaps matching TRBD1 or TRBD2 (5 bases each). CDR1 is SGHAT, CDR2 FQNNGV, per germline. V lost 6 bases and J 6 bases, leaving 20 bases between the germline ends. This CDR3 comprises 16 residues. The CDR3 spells CASSHLAGSLAGELFF. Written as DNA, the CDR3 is TGTGCCAGCAGTCACCTCGCAGGGAGCCTCGCCGGGGAGCTGTTTTTT.

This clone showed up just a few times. In DNA form, the CDR3 reads TGCAGCGCCCTAAGCGGGAGAATCGGGGAGCTGTTTTTT. Translated: CSALSGRIGELFF. This sequence joins TRBV29-1 and TRBJ2-2; 8 bases are shared with TRBD2. Trimming cost V 7 bases and J 7 bases; bases outside gene matches: 8. The CDR3 runs to 13 residues. In germline, CDR1 is SQVTM, CDR2 ANQGSEA.

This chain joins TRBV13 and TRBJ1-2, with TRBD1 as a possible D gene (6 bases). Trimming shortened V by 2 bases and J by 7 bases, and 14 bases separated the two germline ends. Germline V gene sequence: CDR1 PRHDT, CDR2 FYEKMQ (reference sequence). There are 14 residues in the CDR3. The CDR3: CASSLRQVLGGYTF. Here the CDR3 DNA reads TGTGCCAGCAGCTTAAGACAGGTCCTCGGTGGCTACACCTTC.

The CDR3 coding sequence is TGTGCCAGCAGCTTGGGGCAGGGCGCGACTTACGAGCAGTACTTC. Its protein is CASSLGQGATYEQYF. The V call is TRBV5-8, the J call TRBJ2-7; perhaps TRBD1 as D (5 bases). Trimming cost V 0 bases and J 4 bases, with 14 bases left between them. Germline loops: CDR1 SGHTS, CDR2 YDEGEE. The length of the CDR3 is 15 residues.

This CDR3 reads CASSEAVLRTNEKLFF. CDR3 nucleotide sequence: TGTGCCAGCAGTGAAGCGGTCTTGAGAACTAATGAAAAACTGTTTTTT. The rearrangement joins TRBV6-1 to TRBJ1-4; D not certain. Germline CDR1 is MNHNS and CDR2 is SASEGT. Trimming took 0 bases from V and 1 from J, leaving 9 bases between them. This CDR3 comprises 16 residues.